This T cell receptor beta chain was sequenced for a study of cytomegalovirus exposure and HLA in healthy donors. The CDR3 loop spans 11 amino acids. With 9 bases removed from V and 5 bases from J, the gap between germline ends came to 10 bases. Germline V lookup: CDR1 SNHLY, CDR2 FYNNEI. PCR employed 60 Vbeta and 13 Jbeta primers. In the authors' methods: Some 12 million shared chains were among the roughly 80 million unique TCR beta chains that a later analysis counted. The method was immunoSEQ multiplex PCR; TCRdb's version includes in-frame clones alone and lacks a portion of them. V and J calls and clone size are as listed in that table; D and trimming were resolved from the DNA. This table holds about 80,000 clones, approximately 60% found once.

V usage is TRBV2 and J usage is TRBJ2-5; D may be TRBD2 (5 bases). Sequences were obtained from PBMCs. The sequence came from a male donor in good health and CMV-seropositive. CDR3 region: CASEGRETQYF. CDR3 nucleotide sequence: TGTGCCAGTGAGGGCCGGGAGACCCAGTACTTC.